These 25 T cell receptor beta chains were all obtained from the same sample, sequenced in a study of cytomegalovirus exposure and HLA in healthy donors. A multiplex PCR was run with 60 Vbeta primers and 13 Jbeta primers. TCRdb keeps only in-frame clones here, not all; method: immunoSEQ multiplex PCR. Of 150,000 to 200,000 clones in the sample, around 83% were seen once. Material for sequencing was PBMCs. The receptors stem from a middle-aged man in good health and CMV-seropositive.

The rearrangement links TRBV29-1 to TRBJ2-5; tentatively, D is TRBD1 (6 bases). Germline loops: CDR1 SQVTM, CDR2 ANQGSEA. The CDR3 runs 11 residues. V dropped 2 bases and J dropped 13 bases, with 14 bases sitting between them. In DNA form, the CDR3 reads TGCAGCGTTGAATCTGGGGACACTGTGTACTTC. Protein sequence: CSVESGDTVYF.

The chain recombines TRBV5-6 with TRBJ2-7; 8 bases fit TRBD2. Germline CDR1 is SGHDT and CDR2 is YYEEEE. V lost 3 bases and J lost 4; bases outside the gene matches: 9. CDR3 length: 15 residues. CDR3 bases: TGTGCCAGCAGCTACGGGACTAGGGGGGCGTACGAGCAGTACTTC. Translation: CASSYGTRGAYEQYF.

The J gene is TRBJ1-5, the V gene TRBV28; unclear D gene. CDR3 size: 16 residues. Between the trimmed V and J ends, which lost 5 bases and 3 bases, there was a span of 17 bases. CDR1 is MDHEN and CDR2 is SYDVKM in the germline V gene. CDR3: CASSHLVGRDNQPQHF. CDR3 in DNA: TGTGCCAGCAGTCATTTAGTAGGACGGGACAATCAGCCCCAGCATTTT.

The chain has TRBV5-1 and TRBJ1-3; 12 nucleotides match TRBD1. From germline, CDR1 is SGHRS and CDR2 YFSETQ. The length of the CDR3 is 15 residues. J was trimmed by 4 bases and V by 4 bases; bases with no gene match: 3. CDR3: CASSGDRGPGNTIYF. In DNA, the CDR3 is TGCGCCAGCAGCGGGGACAGGGGGCCAGGAAACACCATATATTTT.

The CDR3 nucleotides read TGTGCCAGCTCAGCCGACGGGAGGAACACTGAAGCTTTCTTT. This gives the protein CASSADGRNTEAFF. The rearrangement links TRBV18 to TRBJ1-1; D is undetermined. The CDR3 has 14 residues. Germline CDR1 and CDR2: KGHSH and LQKENI. V was trimmed by 5 bases and J by 1 base, leaving 11 bases between them.

The chain links TRBV5-1 to TRBJ1-1, with D possibly TRBD1 on 5 matching bases. CDR1 is SGHRS, CDR2 YFSETQ, per germline. The V end was cut by 0 bases, the J end by 5 bases, with 11 bases between. The CDR3 is 14 amino acids. CDR3 amino acids: CASSLDMGRTEAFF. The CDR3 nucleotides are TGCGCCAGCAGCTTGGATATGGGGCGGACTGAAGCTTTCTTT. The full variable domain, in which reference TRBV5-1 and TRBJ1-1 provide the parts outside the CDR3, is KAGVTQTPRYLIKTRGQQVTLSCSPISGHRSVSWYQQTPGQGLQFLFEYFSETQRNKGNFPGRFSGRQFSNSRSEMNVSTLELGDSALYLCASSLDMGRTEAFFGQGTRLTVV.

The rearrangement joins TRBV5-1 to TRBJ1-1; 11 nucleotides align to TRBD1. With V trimmed by 0 bases and J by 5 bases, 0 bases remained unmatched. The CDR3 is 14 residues long. Germline V gives CDR1 SGHRS, CDR2 YFSETQ. CDR3 nucleotide sequence: TGCGCCAGCAGCTTGGGGGACAGGGGGACTGAAGCTTTCTTT. This translates into CASSLGDRGTEAFF.

This chain joins TRBV9 and TRBJ2-3; 8 nucleotides match TRBD2. The ends lost 4 bases at V and 4 bases at J; junction bases unmatched: 11. In germline, CDR1 is SGDLS, CDR2 YYNGEE. The CDR3 contains 16 residues. CDR3 nucleotide sequence: TGTGCCAGCAGCCCTCGGAGCGGGAGAATCTCAGATACGCAGTATTTT. Translated: CASSPRSGRISDTQYF.

This clone was found a few times. This chain uses TRBV5-8 with TRBJ2-5; TRBD1 agrees at 7 bases. The CDR3 has 17 residues. The ends lost 4 bases at V and 1 base at J; junction bases unmatched: 13. Per germline, CDR1 SGHTS and CDR2 YDEGEE. CDR3 sequence: CASSPGQSGSSQETQYF. The CDR3 DNA reads TGTGCCAGCAGCCCGGGACAGTCGGGTTCATCCCAAGAGACCCAGTACTTC.

The chain couples TRBV5-8 to TRBJ2-7; 7 bases are shared with TRBD1. Germline V CDR1 and CDR2: SGHTS, YDEGEE. This CDR3 has 13 residues. Unmatched junction bases numbered 7, after V lost 5 bases and J lost 5 bases. CDR3 region: CASRPDRVDEQYF. DNA for the CDR3: TGTGCCAGCAGACCTGACAGGGTAGACGAGCAGTACTTC. Using reference TRBV5-8 and TRBJ2-7 for the parts outside the CDR3, the full variable domain is EAGVTQSPTHLIKTRGQQATLRCSPISGHTSVYWYQQALGLGLQFLLWYDEGEERNRGNFPPRFSGRQFPNYSSELNVNALELEDSALYLCASRPDRVDEQYFGPGTRLTVT.

This clone was seen a few times. The rearrangement links TRBV9 to TRBJ2-7; 7 bases align to TRBD1. The CDR3 length is 14 residues. V was pared by 3 bases and J by 5 bases, with 8 bases of the junction left unmatched. Germline values: CDR1 SGDLS, CDR2 YYNGEE. The chain's CDR3 is CASSATTGRNEQYF. Here the CDR3 DNA reads TGTGCCAGCAGCGCCACGACAGGGCGTAACGAGCAGTACTTC.

A word on this clone: Sequence at one end of the junction differs from germline and may be a read error. The chain uses TRBV7-9 and TRBJ1-5; 7 bases line up with TRBD1. CDR1 SEHNR and CDR2 FQNEAQ come from the germline V gene (reference sequence). The CDR3 is 16 amino acids. CDR3 DNA: TGTTCCAGCAGCTTAGGGGTGACAGGGTCGGATCAGCCCCAGCATTTT. It yields the protein CSSSLGVTGSDQPQHF.

The gene calls are TRBV30 and TRBJ1-5, with D unclear. Germline CDR1 reads GTSNPN; CDR2 reads SVGIG (reference sequence). This CDR3 contains 14 residues. V lost 2 bases to trimming and J lost 0 bases, with 8 bases between them. CDR3 coding DNA: TGTGCCTGGAGTCCTAAGATTAGCAATCAGCCCCAGCATTTT. This encodes CAWSPKISNQPQHF.

The chain joins TRBV5-6 to TRBJ2-4; D uncertain. Germline values: CDR1 SGHDT, CDR2 YYEEEE. The CDR3 is 15 residues long. Deletions cut 3 bases from V and 0 bases from J, with 10 bases between. The CDR3 loop is CASSSDILAKNIQYF. The DNA of the CDR3 is TGTGCCAGCAGCTCCGACATCTTAGCCAAAAACATTCAGTACTTC.

The V call is TRBV6-5, the J call TRBJ2-7; 9 nucleotides agree with TRBD1. Germline values: CDR1 MNHEY, CDR2 SVGAGI. J gave up 3 bases and V 5 bases, and 5 bases lay outside the gene matches. This CDR3 comprises 14 residues. The CDR3 DNA is TGTGCCAGCAGTAACAGGGGGCTCCTCTACGAGCAGTACTTC. It is translated as CASSNRGLLYEQYF.

The chain recombines TRBV28 with TRBJ1-1; possible D gene TRBD1, 6 bases. This CDR3 comprises 13 residues. The germline V gene encodes CDR1 MDHEN and CDR2 SYDVKM. V was clipped by 4 bases and J by 6 bases, with 12 bases between them. The CDR3 nucleotides read TGTGCCAGCAGTTACGACAGGCCTGCTGAAGCTTTCTTT. The encoded protein is CASSYDRPAEAFF.

This rearrangement joins TRBV9 to TRBJ2-7; tentative D call: TRBD2 (5 bases). Trimming pared 4 bases from V and 3 bases from J, leaving 11 bases between. The CDR3 runs to 13 residues. Germline assignment: CDR1 SGDLS and CDR2 YYNGEE. The CDR3 spells CASSPSPIYEQYF. The CDR3 region has the DNA TGTGCCAGCAGCCCTAGCCCAATCTACGAGCAGTACTTC.

The genes are TRBV7-2 and TRBJ1-6; TRBD1 matches at 9 bases. Germline V gene lookup returns CDR1 SGHTA and CDR2 FQGNSA. V lost 4 bases and J lost 9; bases outside the gene matches: 10. The CDR3 loop spans 16 amino acids. The CDR3 DNA reads TGTGCCAGCAGCTCGGGACAGGGAGGTAGAAGTTCACCCCTCCACTTT. Its translation is CASSSGQGGRSSPLHF.

This clone was recorded only once. The J gene is TRBJ1-2, the V gene TRBV7-9; no definite D call. Germline values: CDR1 SEHNR, CDR2 FQNEAQ (reference sequence). CDR3 size: 12 residues. With 1 base removed from V and 5 bases from J, the gap between germline ends came to 5 bases. CDR3 coding DNA: TGTGCCAGCAGCTTAGGAGGGTATGGCTACACCTTC. This encodes CASSLGGYGYTF. Full variable domain (rest looked up from reference TRBV7-9 and TRBJ1-2): DTGVSQNPRHKITKRGQNVTFRCDPISEHNRLYWYRQTLGQGPEFLTYFQNEAQLEKSRLLSDRFSAERPKGSFSTLEIQRTEQGDSAMYLCASSLGGYGYTFGSGTRLTVV.

A few counts support this clone. The chain links TRBV29-1 to TRBJ2-7; D is perhaps TRBD2 (5 bases). V shed 3 bases and J shed 3 bases, with 15 bases lying between them. The CDR3 spans 14 residues. In germline, CDR1 is SQVTM, CDR2 ANQGSEA. The CDR3 DNA is TGCAGCGTTGAGAGGGTGACTGGGGACTACGAGCAGTACTTC. It codes for CSVERVTGDYEQYF.

This chain links TRBV7-2 with TRBJ1-6; TRBD1 matches 7 bases. The CDR3 totals 14 residues. V lost 3 bases to trimming and J lost 5 bases; unmatched junction nucleotides: 1. Per germline, CDR1 SGHTA and CDR2 FQGNSA. The CDR3 bases are TGTGCCAGCAGCTTCGGGACAGATAATTCACCCCTCCACTTT. It encodes CASSFGTDNSPLHF.

The chain has TRBV10-3 and TRBJ1-1; possibly TRBD1 for D (5 bases). Germline CDR1 ENHRY, CDR2 SYGVKD. Trimming pared 0 bases from V and 0 bases from J, leaving 11 bases between. The CDR3 spans 16 residues. The DNA for the CDR3 is TGTGCCATCAGTGAGTCTGGGGGGAACATGAACACTGAAGCTTTCTTT. This translates into CAISESGGNMNTEAFF.

The chain carries TRBV19 and TRBJ1-5; possible D gene TRBD1, 5 bases. The germline V gene has CDR1 LNHDA and CDR2 SQIVND (reference sequence). The V end was cut by 6 bases, the J end by 3 bases, with 18 bases between. The CDR3 is 16 residues long. CDR3 in amino acids: CASRWVVWGDNQPQHF. DNA for the CDR3: TGTGCCAGTAGGTGGGTGGTTTGGGGGGACAATCAGCCCCAGCATTTT.

This clone was found a few times. The chain uses TRBV7-2 and TRBJ2-5, with D maybe TRBD1 (5 bases). Looked up from germline, CDR1 is SGHTA and CDR2 is FQGNSA. Trimming took off 5 bases at V and 1 base at J, with 11 bases between the two ends. The CDR3 runs 14 residues. The CDR3 region has the DNA TGTGCCAGCAGCGCAGGACAAGTCCAAGAGACCCAGTACTTC. It codes for CASSAGQVQETQYF.

The chain combines TRBV4-3 with TRBJ1-3; D perhaps matches TRBD1 (6 bases). This CDR3 spans 14 amino acids. CDR1 and CDR2 (germline): LGHNA, YSLEER. V shed 4 bases and J shed 1 base, with 8 bases lying between them. The CDR3 region has the DNA TGCGCCAGCAGCCCACAGGGATCTGGAAACACCATATATTTT. Amino acids: CASSPQGSGNTIYF.